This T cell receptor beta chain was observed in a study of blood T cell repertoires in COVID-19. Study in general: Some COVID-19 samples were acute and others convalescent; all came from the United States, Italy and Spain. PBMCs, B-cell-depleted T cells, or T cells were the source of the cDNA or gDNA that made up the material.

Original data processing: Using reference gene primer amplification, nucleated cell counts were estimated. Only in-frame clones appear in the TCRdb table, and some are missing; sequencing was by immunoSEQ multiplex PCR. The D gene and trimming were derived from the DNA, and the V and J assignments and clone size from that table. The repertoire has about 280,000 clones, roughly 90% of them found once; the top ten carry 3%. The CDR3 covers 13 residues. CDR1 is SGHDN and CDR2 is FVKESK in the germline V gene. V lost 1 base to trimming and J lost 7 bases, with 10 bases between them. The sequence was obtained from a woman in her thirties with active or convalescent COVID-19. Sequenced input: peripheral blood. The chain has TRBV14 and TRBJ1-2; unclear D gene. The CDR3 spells CASSQVERSGYTF. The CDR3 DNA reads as TGTGCCAGCAGCCAAGTTGAGCGGTCTGGCTACACCTTC.